The subject of this entry is one TCR beta chain. The data were produced by immunoSEQ multiplex PCR, yet TCRdb's version contains in-frame clones alone and is incomplete. The data contain 250,000 to 350,000 clones, around 90% of them singletons. This sample stems from a study of blood T cell repertoires in COVID-19. Recruits, aged about 18 to 89 years, lived in approximately 26 US areas. The sequence was obtained from a woman between 25 and 40 years old who had recovered from COVID-19. Sequencing was done on a sample of PBMCs or T cells enriched from blood (not recorded which).

CDR3 sequence: CASTGILEQYF. The DNA of the CDR3 is TGTGCCAGCACGGGAATCCTCGAGCAGTACTTC. The chain couples TRBV28 to TRBJ2-7, with D possibly being TRBD2 (5 bases). The length of the CDR3 is 11 residues. Trimming left V 7 bases short and J 6 bases short, with 10 bases between. The V gene's germline CDR1 is MDHEN and CDR2 SYDVKM.